This record concerns one T cell receptor (beta chain) sequence. The entry originates in a study of blood T cell repertoires in COVID-19. Only in-frame clones appear in the TCRdb table, and some are missing; sequencing was by immunoSEQ multiplex PCR. The repertoire includes about 74,000 clones, about 91% of them detected once, and around 1.9% sits in the top ten. Deletions cut 3 bases from V and 1 base from J, with 12 bases between. Per germline, CDR1 LGHNA and CDR2 YSLEER. The length of the CDR3 is 15 residues. Sequenced input: peripheral blood. The receptor was isolated from an elderly woman with active or convalescent COVID-19. V usage is TRBV4-3 and J usage is TRBJ2-5; maybe TRBD2 (6 bases). The CDR3: CASSQGRRAQETQYF. The CDR3 DNA reads TGCGCCAGCAGCCAGGGGAGGAGGGCCCAAGAGACCCAGTACTTC.